These T cell receptor beta chains were read from a single sample in a study of blood T cell repertoires in COVID-19. The protocol was immunoSEQ multiplex PCR, while the TCRdb copy is restricted to in-frame clones and leaves out a portion. The data hold around 140,000 clones, with approximately 83% observed a single time. Sequenced sample: peripheral blood. Receptors originate from a woman aged 60-70 years with acute or convalescent COVID-19. The CDR3 runs from the conserved cysteine through the conserved F or W. A D gene is named only where the DNA matches it firmly. Size is omitted from some rows. Given values are once, few, many or a class for expanded clones.

j_gene: TRBJ2-5; d_gene: TRBD2; v_gene: TRBV6-1; abundance: -; CDR3nt: TGTGCCAGCAGTGAAGTGACTAGCGGGAGGGCCCCCCCGTACTTC; CDR3aa: CASSEVTSGRAPPYF
j_gene: TRBJ1-2; d_gene: -; v_gene: TRBV25-1; abundance: -; CDR3nt: TGTGCCAGCAGTGAATCCCCCGGAGTCTATGGCTACACCTTC; CDR3aa: CASSESPGVYGYTF
j_gene: TRBJ1-4; d_gene: TRBD1; v_gene: TRBV6-9; abundance: -; CDR3nt: TGTGCCAGCAGTTCGACAGGGCTAGGCGAAAAACTGTTTTTT; CDR3aa: CASSSTGLGEKLFF
j_gene: TRBJ1-1; d_gene: -; v_gene: TRBV4-1; abundance: -; CDR3nt: TGCGCCAGCAGCCAAGTGCGGGGTTTGGACACTGAAGCTTTCTTT; CDR3aa: CASSQVRGLDTEAFF
j_gene: TRBJ1-1; d_gene: -; v_gene: TRBV3-1/TRBV3-2; abundance: -; CDR3nt: TGTGCCAGCAGCCTTTTACAGGAAACTGAAGCTTTCTTT; CDR3aa: CASSLLQETEAFF
j_gene: TRBJ1-2; d_gene: -; v_gene: TRBV9; abundance: -; CDR3nt: TGTGCCAGCAGCGTAGATTTACAGGACAACTATGGCTACACCTTC; CDR3aa: CASSVDLQDNYGYTF
j_gene: TRBJ2-1; d_gene: TRBD1; v_gene: TRBV4-1; abundance: few; CDR3nt: TGCGCCAGCAGCCATCCAAGGACAGGGGGCGAAAATGAGCAGTTCTTC; CDR3aa: CASSHPRTGGENEQFF
j_gene: TRBJ2-7; d_gene: -; v_gene: TRBV19; abundance: -; CDR3nt: TGTGCCACGGGTAGGGGCACCGAGCAGTACTTC; CDR3aa: CATGRGTEQYF
j_gene: TRBJ1-5; d_gene: -; v_gene: TRBV2; abundance: -; CDR3nt: TGTGCCAGCAGTGAACAGGGGCAGAGAAATCAGCCCCAGCATTTT; CDR3aa: CASSEQGQRNQPQHF
j_gene: TRBJ2-4; d_gene: TRBD1; v_gene: TRBV11-3; abundance: -; CDR3nt: TGTGCCAGCAGCTTAGGACAGGGCATTCAGTACTTC; CDR3aa: CASSLGQGIQYF
j_gene: TRBJ1-1; d_gene: -; v_gene: TRBV2; abundance: few; CDR3nt: TGTGCCAGCAGTGTCTGGGGGCCGATGGCTGAAGCTTTCTTT; CDR3aa: CASSVWGPMAEAFF
j_gene: TRBJ1-6; d_gene: -; v_gene: TRBV3-1/TRBV3-2; abundance: -; CDR3nt: TGTGCCAGCGCTGGACAGACGAGCTCCTATAATTCACCCCTCCACTTT; CDR3aa: CASAGQTSSYNSPLHF
j_gene: TRBJ1-3; d_gene: -; v_gene: TRBV7-8; abundance: -; CDR3nt: TGTGCCAGCAGCTTAGCGAGGACTCAACGCCTCTCTGGAAACACCATATATTTT; CDR3aa: CASSLARTQRLSGNTIYF
j_gene: TRBJ2-5; d_gene: TRBD2; v_gene: TRBV28; abundance: few; CDR3nt: TGTGCCAGCAGTTCTAGCGGGAGATGGGAGACCCAGTACTTC; CDR3aa: CASSSSGRWETQYF
j_gene: TRBJ1-1; d_gene: -; v_gene: TRBV7-8; abundance: once; CDR3nt: TGTGCCAGCAGCTTATCCCCTCCTGAAGCTTTCTTT; CDR3aa: CASSLSPPEAFF
j_gene: TRBJ2-7; d_gene: TRBD1; v_gene: TRBV3-1/TRBV3-2; abundance: -; CDR3nt: TGTGCCAGCAGCGCCCCGGGACAGGGGAGGGACGAGCAGTACTTC; CDR3aa: CASSAPGQGRDEQYF
j_gene: TRBJ2-7; d_gene: TRBD1; v_gene: TRBV6-5; abundance: -; CDR3nt: TGTGCCAGCAGTTCTACCGGGACAGGGTTCAGCGAGCAGTACTTC; CDR3aa: CASSSTGTGFSEQYF
j_gene: TRBJ2-1; d_gene: TRBD2; v_gene: TRBV28; abundance: -; CDR3nt: TGTGCCAGCACTATAAGTGGGAGGGCCGGGTTCTTC; CDR3aa: CASTISGRAGFF
j_gene: TRBJ1-5; d_gene: -; v_gene: TRBV3-1/TRBV3-2; abundance: -; CDR3nt: TGTGCCAGCAGCCAAGGCATACTTAGCAATCAGCCCCAGCATTTT; CDR3aa: CASSQGILSNQPQHF
j_gene: TRBJ2-1; d_gene: TRBD1; v_gene: TRBV19; abundance: -; CDR3nt: TGTGCCAGTAGTCCGGGACAGGGGGCAAGTGAGCAGTTCTTC; CDR3aa: CASSPGQGASEQFF
j_gene: TRBJ2-5; d_gene: -; v_gene: TRBV29-1; abundance: once; CDR3nt: TGCAGCGTTTTAGAGGCGGAGGAGACCCAGTACTTC; CDR3aa: CSVLEAEETQYF
j_gene: TRBJ2-3; d_gene: -; v_gene: TRBV28; abundance: -; CDR3nt: TGTGCCAGCAGTTTTTTGGCGGGAACAGATACGCAGTATTTT; CDR3aa: CASSFLAGTDTQYF